This T cell receptor (beta chain) was captured by sequencing in a study of T cells in localized non-small cell lung cancer. Broader study findings: Longer overall survival was seen with higher T cell density measured in blood. Within adjacent lung there appeared a median roughly 60 of the top 100 tumor clones. Maximal T cell clonality occurred in uninvolved adjacent lung, with tumor ranking below it.

Generated by immunoSEQ multiplex PCR, the TCRdb table keeps only in-frame clones and is missing some. The sample carries approximately 34,000 clones, roughly 89% recorded once. Germline values: CDR1 MNHNY, CDR2 SVGAGI (reference sequence). The CDR3 is made up of 11 amino acids. The V end lost 8 bases, the J end lost 4 bases, and 6 bases lay between the germline ends. This clone came up a few times. No antigen is known for it. The TCR originated in a woman aged 35-75 years with stage I lung adenocarcinoma. The chain has TRBV6-6 and TRBJ1-5, with D possibly TRBD1 on 5 matching bases. The material was peripheral blood, obtained before any cancer treatment. The CDR3 loop reads CASGGNQPQHF. The CDR3 region has the DNA TGTGCCAGCGGGGGGAATCAGCCCCAGCATTTT.